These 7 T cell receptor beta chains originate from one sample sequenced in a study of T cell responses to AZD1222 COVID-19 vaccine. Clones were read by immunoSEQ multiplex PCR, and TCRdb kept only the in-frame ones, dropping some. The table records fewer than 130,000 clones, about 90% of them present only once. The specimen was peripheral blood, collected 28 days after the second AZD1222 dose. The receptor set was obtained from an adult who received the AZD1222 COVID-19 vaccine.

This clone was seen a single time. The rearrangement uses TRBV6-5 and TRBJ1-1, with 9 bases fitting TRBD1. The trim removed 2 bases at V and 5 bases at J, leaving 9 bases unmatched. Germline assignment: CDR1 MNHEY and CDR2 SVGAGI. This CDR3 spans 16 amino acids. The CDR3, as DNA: TGTGCCAGCAGTTACCAGACAGGGGGAATTGGGACTGAAGCTTTCTTT. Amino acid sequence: CASSYQTGGIGTEAFF.

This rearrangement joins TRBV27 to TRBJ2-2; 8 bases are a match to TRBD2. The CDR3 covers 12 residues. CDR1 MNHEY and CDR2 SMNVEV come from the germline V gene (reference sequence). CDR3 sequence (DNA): TGTGAAGCGGGGGCTCCCCCCGGGGAGCTGTTTTTT. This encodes CEAGAPPGELFF.

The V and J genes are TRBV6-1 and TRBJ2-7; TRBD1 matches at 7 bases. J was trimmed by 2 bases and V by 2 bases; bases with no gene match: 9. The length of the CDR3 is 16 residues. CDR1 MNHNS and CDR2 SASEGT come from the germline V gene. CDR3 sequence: CASSERIGTDTYEQYF. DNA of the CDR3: TGTGCCAGCAGTGAACGTATAGGGACAGACACCTACGAGCAGTACTTC.

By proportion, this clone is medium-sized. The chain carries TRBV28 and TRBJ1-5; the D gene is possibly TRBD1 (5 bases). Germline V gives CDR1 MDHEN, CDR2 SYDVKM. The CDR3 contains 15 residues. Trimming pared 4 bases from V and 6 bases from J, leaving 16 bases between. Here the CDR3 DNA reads TGTGCCAGCAGTTCACCGGGGCGGGGCGTTCAGCCCCAGCATTTT. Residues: CASSSPGRGVQPQHF. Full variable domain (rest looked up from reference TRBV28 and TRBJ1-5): DVKVTQSSRYLVKRTGEKVFLECVQDMDHENMFWYRQDPGLGLRLIYFSYDVKMKEKGDIPEGYSVSREKKERFSLILESASTNQTSMYLCASSSPGRGVQPQHFGDGTRLSIL.

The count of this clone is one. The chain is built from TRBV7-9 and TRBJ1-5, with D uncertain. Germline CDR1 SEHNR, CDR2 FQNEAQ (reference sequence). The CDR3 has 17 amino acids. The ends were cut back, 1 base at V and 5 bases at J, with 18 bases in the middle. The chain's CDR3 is CASSLGGSANDYQPQHF. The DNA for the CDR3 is TGTGCCAGCAGCTTAGGTGGGTCAGCGAACGACTATCAGCCCCAGCATTTT.

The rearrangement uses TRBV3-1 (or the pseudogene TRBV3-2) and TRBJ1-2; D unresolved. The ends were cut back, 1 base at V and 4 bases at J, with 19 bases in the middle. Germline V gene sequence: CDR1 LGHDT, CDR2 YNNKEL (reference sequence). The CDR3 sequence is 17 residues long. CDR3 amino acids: CASSQGVHSQPIYGYTF. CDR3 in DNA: TGTGCCAGCAGCCAAGGGGTCCACTCCCAACCCATCTATGGCTACACCTTC.

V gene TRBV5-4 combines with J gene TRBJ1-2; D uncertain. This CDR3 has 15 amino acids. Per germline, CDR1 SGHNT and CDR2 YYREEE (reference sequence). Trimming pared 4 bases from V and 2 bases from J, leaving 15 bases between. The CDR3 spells CASSTPRRANYGYTF. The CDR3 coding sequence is TGTGCCAGCAGCACTCCCAGGAGGGCGAACTATGGCTACACCTTC.